This TCR beta chain derives from a study of blood T cells in healthy people across ages. Study findings and constraints: Across the age range, TCR beta diversity per million T cells fell in a roughly linear way.

Combining a sample-barcoded 5' primer with a J-beta primer mix, a second PCR ran for 7 to 11 cycles. A template-switch adaptor that had 12 random nucleotides put a tag on each cDNA molecule. TCRdb recomputed calls from the 5' RACE reads with MiXCR, one row per CDR3 protein. The data show 1,500,000 or so distinct CDR3 sequences, approximately 59% seen once. CDR3 size: 14 residues. Germline loops: CDR1 ENHRY, CDR2 SYGVKD. Unmatched junction bases numbered 3, after V lost 2 bases and J lost 4 bases. The sample holds a few counts of this clonotype. Its matching antigen is unknown. The source material was blood. The chain combines TRBV10-3 with TRBJ2-5, with 8 bases that match TRBD1. The sequence was collected from a young man in good health. CDR3 region: CAISEATGAETQYF. The CDR3 coding sequence is TGTGCCATCAGTGAGGCGACAGGGGCAGAGACCCAGTACTTC.